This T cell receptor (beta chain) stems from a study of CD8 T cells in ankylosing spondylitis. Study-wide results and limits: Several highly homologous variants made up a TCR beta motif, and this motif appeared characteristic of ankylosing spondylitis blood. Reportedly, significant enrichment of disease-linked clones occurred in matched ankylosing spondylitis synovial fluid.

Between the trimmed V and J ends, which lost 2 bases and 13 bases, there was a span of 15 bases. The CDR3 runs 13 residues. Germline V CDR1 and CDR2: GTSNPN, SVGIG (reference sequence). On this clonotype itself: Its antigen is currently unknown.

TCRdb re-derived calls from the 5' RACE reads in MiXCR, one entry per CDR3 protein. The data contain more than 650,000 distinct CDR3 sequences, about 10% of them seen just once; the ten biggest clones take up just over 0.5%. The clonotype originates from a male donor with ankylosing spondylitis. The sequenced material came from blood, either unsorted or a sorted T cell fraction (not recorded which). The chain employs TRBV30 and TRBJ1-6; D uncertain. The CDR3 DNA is TGTGCCTGGAGTCCTTACAGCCTTCGGCCCCTCCACTTT. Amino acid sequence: CAWSPYSLRPLHF. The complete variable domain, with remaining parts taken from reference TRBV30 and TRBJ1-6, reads SQTIHQWPATLVQPVGSPLSLECTVEGTSNPNLYWYRQAAGRGLQLLFYSVGIGQISSEVPQNLSASRPQDRQFILSSKKLLLSDSGFYLCAWSPYSLRPLHFGNGTRLTVT.